This T cell receptor beta chain originates from a study of blood T cells in healthy people across ages. This clonotype was seen a few times. Its target is not known. It was with a sample-barcoded 5' primer and a J-beta primer mix that a second PCR of roughly 7 to 12 cycles was run. TCRdb passed the 5' RACE reads through MiXCR, listing each CDR3 protein once. The sample lists about 1.8 million distinct CDR3 sequences; just under 50% were seen once. Regarding the study as a whole: No one knew whether donors had CMV, which possibly confounded expanded clonotype changes.

The TCR was taken from a woman in her 40s in good health. The sequenced sample was blood.

CDR3 nucleotides: TGCAGCGTTGACCTGCCCCGGGACAGAGCCTCTGGGGCCAACGTCCTGACTTTC. Translated: CSVDLPRDRASGANVLTF. The V call is TRBV29-1, the J call TRBJ2-6; 7 bases line up with TRBD1. CDR1 and CDR2 (germline): SQVTM, ANQGSEA. V lost 3 bases, J lost 0 bases, and 11 bases stayed unmatched. The length of the CDR3 is 18 residues.